Shown below are 26 T cell receptor beta chains from a single sample sequenced in a study of T cells in localized non-small cell lung cancer. Some clones are missing from TCRdb's copy, which holds only in-frame ones; the method was immunoSEQ multiplex PCR. The sample yields fewer than 25,000 clones, approximately 84% seen once. The source was peripheral blood, collected before any cancer treatment. All receptors derive from a male donor at least 60 years old with stage II squamous cell lung carcinoma.

The rearrangement links TRBV7-2 to TRBJ2-7; D is possibly TRBD1 (5 bases). Germline V CDR1 and CDR2: SGHTA, FQGNSA. The ends were cut back, 3 bases at V and 0 bases at J, with 24 bases in the middle. This CDR3 has 19 residues. This CDR3 is CASSLSSGYEIRTSYEQYF. CDR3 DNA sequence: TGTGCCAGCAGCTTGTCTTCAGGGTACGAGATAAGGACCTCCTACGAGCAGTACTTC.

This chain connects TRBV5-6 to TRBJ1-1; no firm D call. Trimming took off 0 bases at V and 1 base at J, with 10 bases between the two ends. The CDR3 runs 15 residues. The germline CDR1 and CDR2 sequences are SGHDT and YYEEEE. The CDR3 nucleotides are TGTGCCAGCAGCTTGGCCCCCGGGAAGAACACTGAAGCTTTCTTT. This sequence encodes CASSLAPGKNTEAFF.

The rearrangement uses TRBV10-3 and TRBJ1-2; D call uncertain. Germline CDR1 ENHRY, CDR2 SYGVKD. This CDR3 spans 17 amino acids. The V gene lost 3 bases and the J gene lost 6 bases, with 23 bases spanning the gap. CDR3 DNA: TGTGCCATCAGTGATGGGCGATTTGAGGGAACGTCGGATGGCTACACCTTC. Its protein is CAISDGRFEGTSDGYTF.

This clone showed up just once. The chain is built from TRBV27 and TRBJ1-1; maybe TRBD1 (6 bases). The germline V and J ends were trimmed by 1 base and 1 base, with 13 bases remaining between them. Germline V gene sequence: CDR1 MNHEY, CDR2 SMNVEV (reference sequence). The CDR3 loop spans 16 amino acids. The CDR3 is CASSLLAGATNTEAFF. The CDR3, as DNA: TGTGCCAGCAGTTTATTAGCAGGGGCCACGAACACTGAAGCTTTCTTT.

The chain couples TRBV10-2 to TRBJ1-5, with TRBD1 as a possible D gene (6 bases). V dropped 6 bases and J dropped 1 base, with 7 bases sitting between them. Germline assignment: CDR1 WSHSY and CDR2 SAAADI. The CDR3 spans 13 residues. The CDR3 DNA reads as TGCGCCAGCAGGGGACAAAGCAATCAGCCCCAGCATTTT. Amino acid sequence: CASRGQSNQPQHF.

This clone was recorded a few times. The V call is TRBV11-1, the J call TRBJ1-4; TRBD1 matches 7 bases. CDR3 length: 15 residues. Trimming removed 4 bases from V and 3 bases from J; junction bases left unmatched: 5. Germline loops: CDR1 SGHAT, CDR2 FQDESV (reference sequence). The CDR3 protein is CASSSLTGPNEKLFF. DNA for the CDR3: TGTGCCAGCAGCTCTTTGACAGGGCCTAATGAAAAACTGTTTTTT. Complete variable domain (other parts from reference TRBV11-1 and TRBJ1-4): EAEVAQSPRYKITEKSQAVAFWCDPISGHATLYWYRQILGQGPELLVQFQDESVVDDSQLPKDRFSAERLKGVDSTLKIQPAELGDSAMYLCASSSLTGPNEKLFFGSGTQLSVL.

The chain carries TRBV7-2 and TRBJ1-5; 8 nucleotides align to TRBD1. Trimming took 3 bases from V and 5 from J; bases not matched to a gene: 3. The CDR3 covers 14 residues. The germline V gene has CDR1 SGHTA and CDR2 FQGNSA. CDR3 DNA sequence: TGTGCCAGCAGCTTGACAGGGGACGATCAGCCCCAGCATTTT. Translation gives CASSLTGDDQPQHF.

V and J are TRBV2 and TRBJ2-1; TRBD1 is a possible D gene (5 bases). CDR3 length: 11 residues. V was trimmed by 3 bases and J by 14 bases, leaving 11 bases between them. CDR1 SNHLY and CDR2 FYNNEI come from the germline V gene. CDR3 residues: CASSEGPKEFF. DNA of the CDR3: TGTGCCAGCAGTGAGGGGCCTAAAGAGTTCTTC.

This clone was seen a few times. The chain recombines TRBV19 with TRBJ1-3; D uncertain. The V gene's germline CDR1 is LNHDA and CDR2 SQIVND (reference sequence). Trimming pared 5 bases from V and 0 bases from J, leaving 8 bases between. This CDR3 region has 14 residues. CDR3 DNA: TGTGCCAGTAGTCGACGGTCCTCTGGAAACACCATATATTTT. Amino acids: CASSRRSSGNTIYF.

The V and J genes are TRBV10-3 and TRBJ2-2, with TRBD1 matching 7 bases. The CDR3 spans 14 residues. The germline V gene encodes CDR1 ENHRY and CDR2 SYGVKD. After removal of 3 bases from V and 3 bases from J, the junction contained 1 base not matched to a gene. This CDR3 is CAISEDRDTGELFF. The CDR3 nucleotides read TGTGCCATCAGTGAAGACAGGGACACCGGGGAGCTGTTTTTT.

The J gene is TRBJ2-5, the V gene TRBV7-2; D perhaps matches TRBD2 (6 bases). The CDR3 contains 16 residues. The germline V gene has CDR1 SGHTA and CDR2 FQGNSA. Trimming cost V 5 bases and J 0 bases, with 16 bases left between them. The CDR3 DNA sequence: TGTGCCAGCAGCCTCCTGGCGGGATCGTACCAAGAGACCCAGTACTTC. Translated: CASSLLAGSYQETQYF.

V gene TRBV5-1 combines with J gene TRBJ2-1, with D hard to call. The CDR3 length is 13 residues. Looked up from germline, CDR1 is SGHRS and CDR2 is YFSETQ. The V and J ends lost 0 bases and 8 bases respectively, with 9 bases between them. The CDR3 spells CASSLGKVDEQFF. The DNA for the CDR3 is TGCGCCAGCAGCTTGGGGAAAGTGGATGAGCAGTTCTTC.

The CDR3 region is CASSPLGNTGELFF. The CDR3 DNA follows: TGTGCCAGCAGCCCCCTAGGGAACACCGGGGAGCTGTTTTTT. V usage is TRBV6-1 and J usage is TRBJ2-2; D is undetermined. Per the germline V gene, CDR1 is MNHNS and CDR2 is SASEGT. The CDR3 runs 14 residues. V was trimmed by 6 bases and J by 1 base, leaving 9 bases between them.

V and J are TRBV4-1 and TRBJ2-5; possible D gene TRBD2, 6 bases. The CDR3 has 15 residues. Trimming removed 0 bases from V and 5 bases from J, with 13 bases in between. Germline values: CDR1 MGHRA, CDR2 YSYEKL. The CDR3 region is CASSQDPEGWETQYF. Written as DNA, the CDR3 is TGCGCCAGCAGCCAAGATCCGGAGGGCTGGGAGACCCAGTACTTC.

J is TRBJ1-1 and V is TRBV7-9; D call uncertain. The CDR3 has 13 amino acids. V lost 2 bases to trimming and J lost 1 base, with 5 bases between them. Germline V gene sequence: CDR1 SEHNR, CDR2 FQNEAQ (reference sequence). As DNA, the CDR3 is TGTGCCAGCAGCTTACCTGCGAACACTGAAGCTTTCTTT. This encodes CASSLPANTEAFF.

This clone was counted a few times. The chain recombines TRBV19 with TRBJ1-6, with 9 bases matching TRBD1. Germline CDR1 is LNHDA and CDR2 is SQIVND (reference sequence). V was clipped by 5 bases and J by 7 bases; unmatched bases: 6. The CDR3 consists of 15 residues. The CDR3 loop is CASSSTGTGNSPLHF. CDR3 bases: TGTGCCAGTAGTTCAACCGGGACAGGGAATTCACCCCTCCACTTT.

A few counts support this clone. One junction end disagrees with the germline gene, perhaps due to a read error. The chain couples TRBV7-7 to TRBJ2-7; D remains ambiguous. The CDR3 spans 13 residues. Germline assignment: CDR1 SSHAT and CDR2 FNYEAQ (reference sequence). In nucleotides, the CDR3 is TGTGCTAGCAGCTTAGGAGACACAACCGAGCAGTACTTC. Translation gives CASSLGDTTEQYF.

This chain uses TRBV12-5 with TRBJ2-2, with D perhaps TRBD2 (6 bases). CDR3 size: 16 residues. Trimming shortened V by 0 bases and J by 5 bases, and 13 bases separated the two germline ends. CDR1 and CDR2 (germline): LGHNT, FRNRAP. The CDR3 DNA reads TGTGCTAGTGGTTTGGTGTCGGGGGTAGGGACCGGGGAGCTGTTTTTT. Residues: CASGLVSGVGTGELFF.

The chain couples TRBV9 to TRBJ2-2, with D tentatively TRBD2 (6 bases). Looked up from germline, CDR1 is SGDLS and CDR2 is YYNGEE. The CDR3 covers 17 residues. Trimming pared 2 bases from V and 6 bases from J, leaving 20 bases between. The CDR3 sequence is CASSVYSGTGDPGELFF. The CDR3 DNA is TGTGCCAGCAGCGTCTACTCCGGGACGGGGGACCCCGGGGAGCTGTTTTTT.

The V and J genes are TRBV19 and TRBJ2-1; possibly TRBD1 for D (6 bases). V was pared by 2 bases and J by 5 bases, with 16 bases between. The CDR3 is 16 amino acids. CDR1 is LNHDA and CDR2 is SQIVND in the germline V gene (reference sequence). CDR3 nucleotide sequence: TGTGCCAGTAGTATAACAGGGTTCGGATTGAACAATGAGCAGTTCTTC. It is translated as CASSITGFGLNNEQFF.

The chain carries TRBV11-2 and TRBJ1-1; no clear D gene. Germline CDR1 is SGHAT and CDR2 is FQNNGV. CDR3 length: 18 residues. Trimming left V 2 bases short and J 3 bases short, with 22 bases between. The CDR3 sequence is CASSLIMGSHAVDTEAFF. CDR3 bases: TGTGCCAGCAGCTTAATTATGGGATCCCATGCGGTGGACACTGAAGCTTTCTTT.

This sequence joins TRBV6-1 and TRBJ2-2; TRBD1 agrees at 11 bases. CDR3 length: 14 amino acids. Trimming at V came to 7 bases and at J to 9 bases, leaving 7 bases not matched to a gene. CDR1 is MNHNS, CDR2 SASEGT, per germline. The CDR3 bases are TGTGCCAGCAACCCGGGACAGGGGGTAAGGGAGCTGTTTTTT. This sequence encodes CASNPGQGVRELFF.

This clone was recorded a few times. V and J are TRBV2 and TRBJ1-2; D not certain. There are 13 residues in the CDR3. From germline, CDR1 is SNHLY and CDR2 FYNNEI. Deletions cut 8 bases from V and 8 bases from J, with 18 bases between. The CDR3 region is CASRLGPEAGYTF. DNA of the CDR3: TGTGCCAGCCGTCTGGGCCCGGAGGCGGGCTACACCTTC.

The chain carries TRBV6-5 and TRBJ1-6, with TRBD1 identical over 7 bases. The V gene's germline CDR1 is MNHEY and CDR2 SVGAGI. With V trimmed by 0 bases and J by 6 bases, 5 bases remained unmatched. The CDR3 spans 16 residues. CDR3 in DNA: TGTGCCAGCAGTTACTCGAGTGCAGGGGGTAATTCACCCCTCCACTTT. Translated: CASSYSSAGGNSPLHF.

This clone appeared a few times. The genes are TRBV7-7 and TRBJ1-1; 8 bases are a match to TRBD1. The CDR3 loop spans 13 amino acids. V was clipped by 5 bases and J by 6 bases; unmatched bases: 5. The germline CDR1 and CDR2 sequences are SSHAT and FNYEAQ (reference sequence). CDR3 sequence reads: CASSHGQGSEAFF. The CDR3 region has the DNA TGTGCCAGCAGCCACGGACAGGGATCTGAAGCTTTCTTT.

This chain joins TRBV6-1 and TRBJ1-1, with TRBD1 identical over 8 bases. This CDR3 is built from 13 residues. V lost 6 bases to trimming and J lost 4 bases; unmatched junction nucleotides: 4. CDR1 is MNHNS, CDR2 SASEGT, per germline. The CDR3 DNA follows: TGTGCCAGCAGGGACAGGGCAGCCACTGAAGCTTTCTTT. Translating it yields CASRDRAATEAFF.